This T cell receptor (beta chain) comes out of a study of T cells after yellow fever vaccination. This clonotype came up a few times. Study-wide results and limits: Weaker overall was a secondary response that nonetheless peaked faster, on day 5 versus 15. In FACS-sorted repertoires, abundant clonotypes from the bulk population could appear as contaminants.

TCRdb reanalysed the 5' RACE reads using MiXCR and keeps one entry per CDR3 protein. The sample holds some 100,000 distinct CDR3 sequences, around 9.8% seen once. The sample in question was CD8+ T cells not binding an NS4B(214-222) dextramer, sorted from PBMCs, obtained around 14 days after the first yellow fever vaccination. The TCR was taken from a man younger than 35 who received the YFV17D yellow fever vaccine.

The CDR3 nucleotides are TGTGCCAGCAGCCCCACTTCGGGGGTTGACTATGGCTACACCTTC. Protein sequence: CASSPTSGVDYGYTF. The chain couples TRBV7-6 to TRBJ1-2; D is perhaps TRBD1 (5 bases). CDR3 size: 15 residues. Trimming removed 5 bases at V and 3 bases at J, with 16 bases between. The germline V gene has CDR1 SGHVS and CDR2 FNYEAQ.